The T cell receptor beta chain described here comes from a study of blood T cell repertoires in COVID-19. For the study at large: Donors in the United States, Italy and Spain gave samples during acute or convalescent COVID-19.

Germline CDR1 and CDR2: SSHAT and FNYEAQ (reference sequence). The CDR3 has 13 residues. The V end lost 1 base, the J end lost 8 bases, and 9 bases lay between the germline ends. Original data processing: Reference gene primers were amplified, and this amplification served to estimate nucleated cell counts. Sequencing used immunoSEQ multiplex PCR; TCRdb keeps in-frame clones, though not all of them. V and J calls and clone size follow that table, whereas D and trimming were derived from the DNA. Among 55,000 to 65,000 clones, 70% to 90% were seen once, and the ten largest hold 14%. This sequence joins TRBV7-7 and TRBJ2-1; D is unclear. The TCR originated in a woman in her fifties or sixties with active COVID-19. The sample consisted of peripheral blood. Here the CDR3 DNA reads TGTGCCAGCAGCTTAGTCCCCCTAGATGAGCAGTTCTTC. Its translation is CASSLVPLDEQFF.